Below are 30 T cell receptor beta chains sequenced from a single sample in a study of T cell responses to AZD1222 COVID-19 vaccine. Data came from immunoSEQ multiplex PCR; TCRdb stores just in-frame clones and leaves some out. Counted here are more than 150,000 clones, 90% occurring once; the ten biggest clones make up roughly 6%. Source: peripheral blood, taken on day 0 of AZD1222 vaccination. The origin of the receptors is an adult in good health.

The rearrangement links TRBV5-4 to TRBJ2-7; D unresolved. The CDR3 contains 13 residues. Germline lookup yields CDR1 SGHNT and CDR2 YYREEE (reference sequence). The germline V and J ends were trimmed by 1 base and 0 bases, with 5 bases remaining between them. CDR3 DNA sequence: TGTGCCAGCAGCTTGCCTAGCTCCTACGAGCAGTACTTC. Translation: CASSLPSSYEQYF. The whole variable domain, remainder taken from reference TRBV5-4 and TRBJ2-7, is ETGVTQSPTHLIKTRGQQVTLRCSSQSGHNTVSWYQQALGQGPQFIFQYYREEENGRGNFPPRFSGLQFPNYSSELNVNALELDDSALYLCASSLPSSYEQYFGPGTRLTVT.

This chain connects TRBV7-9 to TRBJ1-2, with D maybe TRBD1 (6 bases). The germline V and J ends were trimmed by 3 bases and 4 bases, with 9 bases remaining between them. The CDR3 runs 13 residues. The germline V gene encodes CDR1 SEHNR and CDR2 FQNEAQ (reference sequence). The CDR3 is CASSLAGVYGYTF. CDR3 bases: TGTGCCAGCAGCTTGGCAGGGGTCTATGGCTACACCTTC.

The DNA of the CDR3 is TGCGCCAGCAGTGGGTTCGGTTACAGCACTAACTATGGCTACACCTTC. Protein product: CASSGFGYSTNYGYTF. This sequence joins TRBV10-1 and TRBJ1-2; D gene uncertain. The CDR3 is 16 amino acids. Germline CDR1 is WNHNN and CDR2 is SYGVQD (reference sequence). V was cut by 4 bases and J by 0 bases, with 15 bases left in between.

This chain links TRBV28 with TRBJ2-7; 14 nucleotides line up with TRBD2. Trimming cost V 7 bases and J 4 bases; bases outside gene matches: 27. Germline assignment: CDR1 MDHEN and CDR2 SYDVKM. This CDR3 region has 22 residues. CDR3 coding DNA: TGTGCCAGCAAACTCCGGGACAGGGGGACACGGGGACTAGCGGGAGAATGGTACGAGCAGTACTTC. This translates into CASKLRDRGTRGLAGEWYEQYF.

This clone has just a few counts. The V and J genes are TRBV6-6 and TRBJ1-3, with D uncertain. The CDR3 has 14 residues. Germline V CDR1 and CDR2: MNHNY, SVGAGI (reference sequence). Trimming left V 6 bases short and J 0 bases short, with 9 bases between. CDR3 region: CASSNAGSGNTIYF. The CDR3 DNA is TGTGCCAGCAGCAACGCGGGCTCTGGAAACACCATATATTTT.

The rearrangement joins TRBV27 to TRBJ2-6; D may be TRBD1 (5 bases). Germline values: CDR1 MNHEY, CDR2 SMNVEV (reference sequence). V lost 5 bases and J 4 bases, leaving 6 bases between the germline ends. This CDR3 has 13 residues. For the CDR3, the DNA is TGTGCCAGCAGTGGGGCCGGGGCCAACGTCCTGACTTTC. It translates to CASSGAGANVLTF.

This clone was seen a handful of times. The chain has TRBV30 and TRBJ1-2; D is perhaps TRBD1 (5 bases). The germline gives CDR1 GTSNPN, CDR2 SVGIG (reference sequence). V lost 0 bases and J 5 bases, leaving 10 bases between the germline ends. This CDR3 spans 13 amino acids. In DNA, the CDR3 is TGTGCCTGGAGTGTACCCGGGGCGTATGGCTACACCTTC. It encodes CAWSVPGAYGYTF.

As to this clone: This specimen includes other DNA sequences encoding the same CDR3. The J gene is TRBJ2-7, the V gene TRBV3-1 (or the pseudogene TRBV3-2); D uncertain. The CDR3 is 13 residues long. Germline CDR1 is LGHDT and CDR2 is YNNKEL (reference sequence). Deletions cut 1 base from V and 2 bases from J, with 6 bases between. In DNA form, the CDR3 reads TGTGCCAGCAGCCAAGGGGGAACCTACGAGCAGTACTTC. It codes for CASSQGGTYEQYF.

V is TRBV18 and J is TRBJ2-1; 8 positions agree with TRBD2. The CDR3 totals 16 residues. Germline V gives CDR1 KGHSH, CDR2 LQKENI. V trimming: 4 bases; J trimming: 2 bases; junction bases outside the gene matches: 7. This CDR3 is CASSRGTSGAYNEQFF. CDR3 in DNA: TGTGCCAGCTCACGGGGCACTAGCGGAGCCTACAATGAGCAGTTCTTC. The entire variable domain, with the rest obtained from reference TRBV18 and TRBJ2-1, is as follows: NAGVMQNPRHLVRRRGQEARLRCSPMKGHSHVYWYRQLPEEGLKFMVYLQKENIIDESGMPKERFSAEFPKEGPSILRIQQVVRGDSAAYFCASSRGTSGAYNEQFFGPGTRLTVL.

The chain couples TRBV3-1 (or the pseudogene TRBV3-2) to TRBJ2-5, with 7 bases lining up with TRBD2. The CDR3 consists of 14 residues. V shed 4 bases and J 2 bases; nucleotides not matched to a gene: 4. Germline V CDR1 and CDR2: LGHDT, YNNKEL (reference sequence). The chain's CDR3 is CASSPSGTQETQYF. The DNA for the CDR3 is TGTGCCAGCAGCCCAAGCGGGACTCAAGAGACCCAGTACTTC.

The chain's CDR3 is CSASEASNEKLFF. As DNA, the CDR3 is TGCAGTGCTAGTGAGGCAAGTAATGAAAAACTGTTTTTT. The chain recombines TRBV20-1 with TRBJ1-4, with D uncertain. The CDR3 has 13 amino acids. Germline CDR1 DFQATT, CDR2 SNEGSKA (reference sequence). Trimming cost V 3 bases and J 4 bases, with 9 bases left between them.

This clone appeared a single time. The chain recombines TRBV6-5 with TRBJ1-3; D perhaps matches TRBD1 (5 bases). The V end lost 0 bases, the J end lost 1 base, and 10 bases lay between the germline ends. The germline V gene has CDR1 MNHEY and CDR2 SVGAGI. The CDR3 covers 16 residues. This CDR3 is CASSYSDRPSGNTIYF. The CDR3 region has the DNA TGTGCCAGCAGTTACTCCGACAGACCTTCTGGAAACACCATATATTTT.

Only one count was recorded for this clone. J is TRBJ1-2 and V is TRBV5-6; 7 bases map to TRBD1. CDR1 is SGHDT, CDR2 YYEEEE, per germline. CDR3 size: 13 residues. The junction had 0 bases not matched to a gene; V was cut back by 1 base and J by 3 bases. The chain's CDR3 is CASSLQGDYGYTF. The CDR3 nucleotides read TGTGCCAGCAGCTTGCAGGGGGACTATGGCTACACCTTC.

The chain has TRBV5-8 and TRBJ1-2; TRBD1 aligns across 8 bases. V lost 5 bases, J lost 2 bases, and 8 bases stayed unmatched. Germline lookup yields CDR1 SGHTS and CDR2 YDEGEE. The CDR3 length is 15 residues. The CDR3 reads CASSRQGRLNYGYTF. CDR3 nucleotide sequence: TGTGCCAGCAGTCGACAGGGGCGATTAAACTATGGCTACACCTTC. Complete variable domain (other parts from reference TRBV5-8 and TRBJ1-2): EAGVTQSPTHLIKTRGQQATLRCSPISGHTSVYWYQQALGLGLQFLLWYDEGEERNRGNFPPRFSGRQFPNYSSELNVNALELEDSALYLCASSRQGRLNYGYTFGSGTRLTVV.

The CDR3 loop reads CASSYPGSEQYF. CDR3 in DNA: TGTGCCAGCAGTTACCCAGGGAGCGAGCAGTACTTC. The genes are TRBV6-5 and TRBJ2-7; the D call may be TRBD1 or TRBD2 (5 bases each). This CDR3 spans 12 amino acids. The V end lost 2 bases, the J end lost 6 bases, and 8 bases lay between the germline ends. Germline values: CDR1 MNHEY, CDR2 SVGAGI.

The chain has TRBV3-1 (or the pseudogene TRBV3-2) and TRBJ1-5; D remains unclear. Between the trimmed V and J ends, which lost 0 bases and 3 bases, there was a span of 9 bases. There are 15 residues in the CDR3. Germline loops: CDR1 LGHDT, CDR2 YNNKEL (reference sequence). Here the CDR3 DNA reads TGTGCCAGCAGCCAAGATACAAACTTCAATCAGCCCCAGCATTTT. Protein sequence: CASSQDTNFNQPQHF.

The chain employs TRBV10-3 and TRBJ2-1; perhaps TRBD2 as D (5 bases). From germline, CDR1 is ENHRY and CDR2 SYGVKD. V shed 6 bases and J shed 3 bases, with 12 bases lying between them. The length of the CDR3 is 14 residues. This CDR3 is CAISRTFFYNEQFF. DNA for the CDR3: TGTGCCATCAGCCGGACTTTTTTCTACAATGAGCAGTTCTTC.

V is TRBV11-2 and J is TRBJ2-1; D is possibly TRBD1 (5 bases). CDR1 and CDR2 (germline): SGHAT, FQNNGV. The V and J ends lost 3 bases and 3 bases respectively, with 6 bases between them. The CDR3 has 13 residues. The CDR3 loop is CASSFRDYNEQFF. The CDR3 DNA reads TGTGCCAGCAGCTTCAGGGACTACAATGAGCAGTTCTTC. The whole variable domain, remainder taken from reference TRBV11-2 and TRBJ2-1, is EAGVAQSPRYKIIEKRQSVAFWCNPISGHATLYWYQQILGQGPKLLIQFQNNGVVDDSQLPKDRFSAERLKGVDSTLKIQPAKLEDSAVYLCASSFRDYNEQFFGPGTRLTVL.

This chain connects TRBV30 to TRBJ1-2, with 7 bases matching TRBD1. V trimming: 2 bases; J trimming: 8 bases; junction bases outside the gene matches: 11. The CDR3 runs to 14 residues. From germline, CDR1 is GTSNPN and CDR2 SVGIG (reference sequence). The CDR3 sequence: CAWSKGQRIEGYTF. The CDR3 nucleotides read TGTGCCTGGAGTAAGGGACAGCGAATTGAAGGCTACACCTTC.

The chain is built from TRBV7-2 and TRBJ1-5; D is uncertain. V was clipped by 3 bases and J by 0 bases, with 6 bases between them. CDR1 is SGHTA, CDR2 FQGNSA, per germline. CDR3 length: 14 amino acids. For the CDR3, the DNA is TGTGCCAGCAGCTTTGACAATAGCAATCAGCCCCAGCATTTT. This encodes CASSFDNSNQPQHF. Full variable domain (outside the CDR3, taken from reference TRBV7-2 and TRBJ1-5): GAGVSQSPSNKVTEKGKDVELRCDPISGHTALYWYRQSLGQGLEFLIYFQGNSAPDKSGLPSDRFSAERTGGSVSTLTIQRTQQEDSAVYLCASSFDNSNQPQHFGDGTRLSIL.

CDR3 in DNA: TGTGCCATCAGTGAGTTACCGGGGCCTACCTACGAGCAGTACTTC. Encoded protein: CAISELPGPTYEQYF. The V call is TRBV10-3, the J call TRBJ2-7, with D perhaps given as TRBD1 or TRBD2 (5 bases each). Trimming shortened V by 1 base and J by 2 bases, and 12 bases separated the two germline ends. The CDR3 consists of 15 residues. The germline V gene encodes CDR1 ENHRY and CDR2 SYGVKD.

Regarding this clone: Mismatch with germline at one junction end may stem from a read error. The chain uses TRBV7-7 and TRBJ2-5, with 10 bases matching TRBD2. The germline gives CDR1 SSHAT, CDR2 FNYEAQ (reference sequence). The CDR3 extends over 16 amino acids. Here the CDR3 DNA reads TGTGCTAGCAGCCAGACGGGTAGCGGGGGGCAAGAGACCCAGTACTTC. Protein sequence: CASSQTGSGGQETQYF. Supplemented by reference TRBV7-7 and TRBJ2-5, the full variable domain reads GAGVSQSPRYKVTKRGQDVTLRCDPISSHATLYWYQQALGQGPEFLTYFNYEAQPDKSGLPSDRFSAERPEGSISTLTIQRTEQRDSAMYRCASSQTGSGGQETQYFGPGTRLLVL.

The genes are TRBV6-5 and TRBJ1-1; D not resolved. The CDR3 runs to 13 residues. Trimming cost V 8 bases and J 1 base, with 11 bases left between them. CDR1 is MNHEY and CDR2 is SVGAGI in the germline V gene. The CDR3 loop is CASRQEQNTEAFF. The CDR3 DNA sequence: TGTGCCAGCCGACAAGAACAGAACACTGAAGCTTTCTTT.

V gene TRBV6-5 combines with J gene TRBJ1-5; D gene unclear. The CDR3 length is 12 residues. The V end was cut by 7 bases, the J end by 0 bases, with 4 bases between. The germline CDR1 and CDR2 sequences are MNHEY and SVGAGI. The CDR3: CASTVSNQPQHF. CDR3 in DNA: TGTGCCAGCACAGTTAGCAATCAGCCCCAGCATTTT.

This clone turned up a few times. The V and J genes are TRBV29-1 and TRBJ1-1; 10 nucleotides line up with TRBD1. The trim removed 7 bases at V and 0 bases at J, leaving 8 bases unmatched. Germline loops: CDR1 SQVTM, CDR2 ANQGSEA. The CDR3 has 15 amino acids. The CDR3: CSAWGQGSMNTEAFF. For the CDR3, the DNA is TGCAGCGCTTGGGGACAGGGGTCGATGAACACTGAAGCTTTCTTT.

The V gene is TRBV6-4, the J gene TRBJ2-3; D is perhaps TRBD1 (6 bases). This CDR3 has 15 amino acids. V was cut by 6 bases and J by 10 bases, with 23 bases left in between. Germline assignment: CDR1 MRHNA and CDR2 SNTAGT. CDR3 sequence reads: CASSQQGWDSEPQYF. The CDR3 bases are TGTGCCAGCAGCCAACAGGGCTGGGATAGCGAACCGCAGTATTTT.

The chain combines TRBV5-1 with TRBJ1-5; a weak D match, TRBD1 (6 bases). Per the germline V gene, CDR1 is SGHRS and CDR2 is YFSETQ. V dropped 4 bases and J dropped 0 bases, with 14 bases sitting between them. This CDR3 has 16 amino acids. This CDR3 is CASSGGVGGSNQPQHF. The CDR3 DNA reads TGCGCCAGCAGCGGGGGAGTAGGGGGTAGCAATCAGCCCCAGCATTTT.

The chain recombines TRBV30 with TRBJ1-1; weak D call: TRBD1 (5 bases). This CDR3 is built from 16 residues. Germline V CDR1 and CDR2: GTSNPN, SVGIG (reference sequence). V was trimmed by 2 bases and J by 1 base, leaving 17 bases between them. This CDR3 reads CAWSTWTSYRNTEAFF. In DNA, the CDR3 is TGTGCCTGGAGTACTTGGACATCATACCGGAACACTGAAGCTTTCTTT.

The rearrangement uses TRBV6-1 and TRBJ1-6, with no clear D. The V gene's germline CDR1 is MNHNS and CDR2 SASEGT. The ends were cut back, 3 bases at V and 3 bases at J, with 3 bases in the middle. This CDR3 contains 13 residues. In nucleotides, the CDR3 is TGTGCCAGCAGTGACAGCTATAATTCACCCCTCCACTTT. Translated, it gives CASSDSYNSPLHF.

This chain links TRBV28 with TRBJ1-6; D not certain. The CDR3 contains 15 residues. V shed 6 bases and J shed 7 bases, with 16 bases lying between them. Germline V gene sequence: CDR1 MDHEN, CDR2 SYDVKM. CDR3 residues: CASSPGILLNSPLHF. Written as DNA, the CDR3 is TGTGCCAGCAGCCCCGGGATCCTTCTAAATTCACCCCTCCACTTT.